This T cell receptor (beta chain) was identified during a study of CD8+CD57+ T cells in acquired aplastic anemia (dated by TCRdb to about 2018). As for the study more broadly: A mean of around 3 ug of DNA, ranging from about 0.17 to 30 ug, was extracted from sorted CD4+ and CD8+ cells. An average of roughly 10 million reads for CD4+ cells and 11 million or so reads for CD8+ cells was obtained from healthy donor samples.

The CDR1 and CDR2 encoded by the germline V gene are MGHDK and SYGVNS. Including cysteine and phenylalanine, the CDR3 has 15 amino acids. The CDR3 DNA has 45 bases and is translated from base 1. V is shortened by 3 bases, J by 1 base, and the region joining them spans 12 bases. TCR beta VDJ combination and CDR3 sequence profiling used genomic DNA as the template. An Illumina HiSeq 2000 was used for TCR repertoire sequencing. The source study handled its data this way. Repertoire assessment relied on Simpson's diversity index, CDR3 size and DJ length profiles, and TRBV/TRBJ rearrangement plots. The most abundant DNA sequence in the deep sequencing data was taken as the immunodominant clone. CDR3 amino acid sequences were checked for sharing across subjects and were also compared against the VDJdb database and published repertoires. In TCRdb, the public reads were trimmed at Q25 with fastp and aligned with MiXCR, with productive beta chains retained. Under each unique CDR3 protein, matching rows form one entry showing the most common genes and DNA. The V and J calls come from TCRdb's annotation, not from the publication. The sample table holds under 200,000 distinct CDR3 sequences, of which around 45% were seen once. The top ten clones comprise 0.85% to 1.3% of the sample.

Study-wide findings and limitations: Patients and healthy controls showed no significant difference in CD8+ Simpson's diversity (P=0.060). Around 30 CD8+ CDR3 sequences were found to be shared between patients and controls, but these sequences appeared to be highly expressed in patients and within the immunodominant clones of the patients.

With respect to this clonotype: Its cognate antigen has yet to be identified. Base qualities are not provided; no much larger clone lies one nucleotide away.

TCR repertoires of sorted CD4+ and CD8+ blood T cells from severe aplastic anemia patients and healthy subjects were deep-sequenced in the study. Ficoll-Paque density gradient centrifugation was used to isolate peripheral blood mononuclear cells. Before DNA extraction, CD4+ and CD8+ T cells were sorted by FACS or by magnetic beads. Input material: sorted CD4+, CD8+, or CD8+CD57+ T cells (not recorded which) from PBMCs. This receptor was obtained from a human donor in good health. The chain was built from TRBV25-1 and TRBJ2-5; TRBD2 could be the D gene, as 5 bases match. The bases read TGTGCCAGCAGTGATGTAGCGAACCTCCAAGAGACCCAGTACTTC. It translates as CASSDVANLQETQYF.